A single sample is the source of the 20 T cell receptor beta chains below, sequenced in a study of CD8 T cells in Susac syndrome. It was with random hexamers that roughly 0.5 to 1 ug RNA was reverse transcribed. MiXCR, run by TCRdb on the immunoSEQ multiplex PCR reads, gives a single entry per CDR3 protein. The table has hundreds of thousands of distinct CDR3 sequences, about 90% seen once. Sequenced sample: CD8+ T cells from PBMCs. Receptors originate from a human donor with multiple sclerosis.

This clonotype was observed a handful of times. V usage is TRBV4-1 and J usage is TRBJ2-7; D assignment may be TRBD1 or TRBD2 (5 bases each). Trimming took off 3 bases at V and 2 bases at J, with 11 bases between the two ends. Germline V gives CDR1 MGHRA, CDR2 YSYEKL. The CDR3 consists of 14 residues. This CDR3 reads CASSQGPDTYEQYF. CDR3 sequence (DNA): TGCGCCAGCAGCCAGGGACCCGATACCTACGAGCAGTACTTC.

V gene TRBV28 combines with J gene TRBJ2-7, with a tentative D call TRBD1 (7 bases). V dropped 6 bases and J dropped 2 bases, with 14 bases sitting between them. Germline assignment: CDR1 MDHEN and CDR2 SYDVKM. This CDR3 comprises 14 residues. CDR3: CASRFAGQTYEQYF. The CDR3 nucleotides read TGTGCCAGCAGGTTCGCGGGACAGACCTACGAGCAGTACTTC.

The chain combines TRBV4-3 with TRBJ1-1; D not resolved. Germline V gives CDR1 LGHNA, CDR2 YSLEER. V dropped 1 base and J dropped 0 bases, with 9 bases sitting between them. This CDR3 is built from 15 residues. DNA for the CDR3: TGCGCCAGCAGCCAAGTCTCCGCTCTGAACACTGAAGCTTTCTTT. Translation: CASSQVSALNTEAFF.

V is TRBV4-1 and J is TRBJ1-4, with D possibly being TRBD1 (5 bases). CDR1 is MGHRA, CDR2 YSYEKL, per germline. Trimming left V 1 base short and J 7 bases short, with 13 bases between. The CDR3 has 15 amino acids. The CDR3, as DNA: TGCGCCAGCAGCCAAGTCGGGGGACGTATTGAAAAACTGTTTTTT. The encoded protein is CASSQVGGRIEKLFF.

The genes are TRBV12-5 and TRBJ2-7; D unresolved. Germline loops: CDR1 LGHNT, CDR2 FRNRAP. Trimming took 3 bases from V and 2 from J, leaving 8 bases between them. This CDR3 spans 13 amino acids. Here the CDR3 DNA reads TGTGCTAGTGGTTTAGACCCGACCTACGAGCAGTACTTC. Protein: CASGLDPTYEQYF.

J is TRBJ2-1 and V is TRBV27, with 7 bases identical to TRBD1. Germline V lookup: CDR1 MNHEY, CDR2 SMNVEV (reference sequence). J lost 7 bases, V lost 6 bases, and 12 bases had no gene match. CDR3 length: 15 residues. CDR3 sequence (DNA): TGTGCCAGCAGCCTAGGGACAGCCTTGGGGAATGAGCAGTTCTTC. Residues: CASSLGTALGNEQFF.

This clonotype has more than one count but fewer than ten. The rearrangement uses TRBV6-5 and TRBJ2-5, with 7 bases that match TRBD1. Germline CDR1 is MNHEY and CDR2 is SVGAGI. The trim removed 2 bases at V and 4 bases at J, leaving 4 bases unmatched. CDR3 length equals 14 residues. The CDR3 DNA reads as TGTGCCAGCAGTTACCAGGGACAGAGAGAGACCCAGTACTTC. Its translation is CASSYQGQRETQYF.

V usage is TRBV25-1 and J usage is TRBJ1-2; 12 bases are a match to TRBD1. The CDR3 spans 15 residues. V gave up 5 bases and J gave up 4 bases; unmatched junction bases: 5. The germline V gene has CDR1 MGHDK and CDR2 SYGVNS. The CDR3 nucleotides are TGTGCCAGCAGTATTGGGACAGGGGGCACCTATGGCTACACCTTC. Protein product: CASSIGTGGTYGYTF.

The rearrangement joins TRBV12-3 or TRBV12-4 to TRBJ2-3; weak D call: TRBD1 (5 bases). There are 20 residues in the CDR3. V lost 2 bases to trimming and J lost 0 bases, with 24 bases between them. The CDR3 sequence is CASSLNYSGRGGPSTDTQYF. The CDR3 DNA is TGTGCCAGCAGTTTAAACTATTCCGGTAGGGGCGGACCAAGCACAGATACGCAGTATTTT.

The rearrangement joins TRBV28 to TRBJ1-3, with a possible D match to TRBD1 (5 bases). Deletions cut 0 bases from V and 0 bases from J, with 9 bases between. The germline CDR1 and CDR2 sequences are MDHEN and SYDVKM. The CDR3 is made up of 16 amino acids. Here the CDR3 DNA reads TGTGCCAGCAGTTTATGGGACACGAGCTCTGGAAACACCATATATTTT. Protein sequence: CASSLWDTSSGNTIYF.

J is TRBJ1-6 and V is TRBV9; D remains unclear. The CDR3 spans 14 residues. V lost 6 bases and J lost 7, with 14 bases in between. The germline V gene has CDR1 SGDLS and CDR2 YYNGEE. CDR3: CASTPDLGNSPLHF. Written as DNA, the CDR3 is TGTGCCAGCACCCCGGACTTGGGGAATTCACCCCTCCACTTT.

The gene calls are TRBV5-1 and TRBJ1-1; D may be TRBD1 (6 bases). This CDR3 comprises 14 residues. Deletions cut 10 bases from V and 1 base from J, with 17 bases between. The germline V gene has CDR1 SGHRS and CDR2 YFSETQ. The CDR3 DNA follows: TGCGCCGGAAGGACAGAAACCACGAACACTGAAGCTTTCTTT. Its protein product is CAGRTETTNTEAFF.

The rearrangement joins TRBV28 to TRBJ2-5; 7 nucleotides line up with TRBD1. This CDR3 is 14 amino acids long. CDR1 and CDR2 from the germline V gene are MDHEN and SYDVKM. V shed 6 bases, J shed 1 base, and the junction held 5 bases outside the gene matches. CDR3 DNA: TGTGCCAGCAGCCAGGGACAGATCCAAGAGACCCAGTACTTC. Its protein is CASSQGQIQETQYF.

DNA of the CDR3: TGTGCCAGCAGATCTAGCGGTAGCTCCTACAATGAGCAGTTCTTC. This codes for CASRSSGSSYNEQFF. The rearrangement links TRBV2 to TRBJ2-1, with 7 bases fitting TRBD2. The CDR3 runs to 15 residues. Trimming removed 6 bases from V and 0 bases from J; junction bases left unmatched: 5. Per germline, CDR1 SNHLY and CDR2 FYNNEI.

The rearrangement joins TRBV12-3 or TRBV12-4 to TRBJ1-1; maybe TRBD1 (6 bases). With 5 bases removed from V and 11 bases from J, the gap between germline ends came to 27 bases. The CDR3 is 16 residues long. CDR3 residues: CASSQKDRIFPGGAFF. The CDR3 region has the DNA TGTGCCAGCAGTCAGAAAGACAGGATTTTTCCCGGTGGGGCTTTCTTT.

The chain recombines TRBV12-3 or TRBV12-4 with TRBJ2-1; D is undetermined. V lost 2 bases and J lost 14, with 19 bases in between. The CDR3 spans 14 residues. CDR3 coding DNA: TGTGCCAGCAGTTTAAAAACTGGGTCCGGCAGTAAGTTCTTC. Translating it yields CASSLKTGSGSKFF.

This chain uses TRBV18 with TRBJ1-1; 7 bases agree with TRBD1. This CDR3 contains 11 residues. V shed 5 bases and J 7 bases; nucleotides not matched to a gene: 1. Per germline, CDR1 KGHSH and CDR2 LQKENI. DNA for the CDR3: TGTGCCAGCTCAAGACAGGGTGAAGCTTTCTTT. Translation: CASSRQGEAFF.

The gene calls are TRBV20-1 and TRBJ1-5; D is uncertain. The CDR3 spans 17 residues. Trimming took off 3 bases at V and 0 bases at J, with 18 bases between the two ends. CDR1 and CDR2 from the germline V gene are DFQATT and SNEGSKA (reference sequence). CDR3 DNA: TGCAGTGCTAGCCCGGTTGGAGCAGCCGATAGCAATCAGCCCCAGCATTTT. As protein: CSASPVGAADSNQPQHF.

The V gene is TRBV9, the J gene TRBJ2-2, with D perhaps assigned TRBD1 or TRBD2 (5 bases each). CDR3 length equals 14 residues. Germline CDR1 and CDR2: SGDLS and YYNGEE. Trimming took 3 bases from V and 10 from J, leaving 16 bases between them. The CDR3 DNA sequence: TGTGCCAGCAGCGGACGGTTGGATGGGACGGAGCTGTTTTTT. Amino acids: CASSGRLDGTELFF.

The J gene is TRBJ1-1, the V gene TRBV7-2; a weak D match, TRBD1 (5 bases). Trimming shortened V by 1 base and J by 6 bases, and 9 bases separated the two germline ends. CDR3 length: 13 amino acids. Germline V gives CDR1 SGHTA, CDR2 FQGNSA. The CDR3 DNA follows: TGTGCCAGCAGCTTAGACGGGGGGGCTGAAGCTTTCTTT. Its translation: CASSLDGGAEAFF.